One sample yielded the 3 T cell receptor beta chains listed below, sequenced in a study of CD4 and CD8 cells across lung adenocarcinoma regions. TCRdb ran MiXCR on the PCR reads and lists one entry per CDR3 protein. The sample contains approximately 12,000 distinct CDR3 sequences, less than 60% of which appear only once. Sequencing was carried out using CD8+ T cells from the margin of a lung tumor. The receptor set was obtained from a female donor with lung adenocarcinoma. The CD4 and CD8 labels of this study may be unreliable.

The chain has TRBV27 and TRBJ2-3; the D is unclear. The end of the DNA aligns better with TRBJ2-4, so the J call may be wrong. CDR1 is MNHEY and CDR2 is SMNVEV in the germline V gene (reference sequence). The CDR3 runs 15 residues. The CDR3 DNA sequence: TGTGCCAGCAGTTTACGGCCGCCAGCGAAAGATACTCAGTACTTC. This gives the protein CASSLRPPAKDTQYF.

The chain combines TRBV6-5 with TRBJ2-3; D is undetermined. V lost 0 bases and J lost 2, with 6 bases in between. The germline V gene has CDR1 MNHEY and CDR2 SVGAGI. This CDR3 has 14 amino acids. CDR3 DNA sequence: TGTGCCAGCAGTTACTCGAGGCCCACAGATACGCAGTATTTT. Protein sequence: CASSYSRPTDTQYF.

V gene TRBV10-1 combines with J gene TRBJ2-2; D is undetermined. Per the germline V gene, CDR1 is WNHNN and CDR2 is SYGVQD (reference sequence). V was trimmed by 7 bases and J by 4 bases, leaving 13 bases between them. CDR3 length equals 14 residues. The CDR3 DNA follows: TGCGCCAGCAACCCCAAGACGGGCACCGGGGAGCTGTTTTTT. The encoded protein is CASNPKTGTGELFF.